One and the same sample provided the 30 T cell receptor beta chains below, sequenced in a study of neurological immune-mediated disorders (dated by TCRdb to between 2018 and 2021). The sample's time point label is to be understood as: longitudinal time-point 2. The method behind the library was 5' RACE. Sequenced using an Illumina HiSeq 2500. Clones were called with MiXCR by TCRdb after fastp trimmed the public reads at Q25, and only in-frame beta chains were retained. Every CDR3 protein is listed once, alongside the most common genes and DNA of its rows. The sample data list 50,000 or so distinct CDR3 sequences, and approximately 14% of these were observed just once. The ten largest clonotypes hold 4.5% of the sample. The source material was PBMCs. The receptors come from a male donor with HTLV-1-associated myelopathy (HAM/TSP).

At least ten counts were recorded for this clonotype. This sequence joins TRBV5-1 and TRBJ2-5; D not resolved. V lost 0 bases and J lost 1, with 7 bases in between. The CDR3 is 14 residues long. CDR1 is SGHRS, CDR2 YFSETQ, per germline. CDR3 protein: CASSLGNSQETQYF. The CDR3 DNA follows: TGCGCCAGCAGCTTGGGGAATAGCCAAGAGACCCAGTACTTC.

This clonotype was counted many times. The gene calls are TRBV12-3 or TRBV12-4 and TRBJ2-2, with TRBD2 identical over 14 bases. The CDR3 is 15 amino acids. Trimming at V came to 3 bases and at J to 6 bases, leaving 0 bases not matched to a gene. The CDR3 DNA follows: TGTGCCAGCAGTTTGGGACTAGCGGGGGCCGGGGAGCTGTTTTTT. As protein: CASSLGLAGAGELFF.

The chain joins TRBV9 to TRBJ2-2; TRBD2 aligns across 8 bases. V lost 6 bases, J lost 3 bases, and 4 bases stayed unmatched. This CDR3 comprises 14 residues. Germline CDR1 and CDR2: SGDLS and YYNGEE. The CDR3 is CASTRTSHTGELFF. The CDR3 bases are TGTGCCAGCACCAGGACTAGCCACACCGGGGAGCTGTTTTTT.

This clonotype was counted at least ten times. J is TRBJ1-1 and V is TRBV6-2 or TRBV6-3; D is uncertain. Trimming removed 0 bases at V and 4 bases at J, with 6 bases between. Germline CDR1 MNHEY, CDR2 SVGEGT. This CDR3 is built from 13 residues. The CDR3 DNA reads TGTGCCAGCAGTTACTCAACGGGCACTGAAGCTTTCTTT. Translating gives CASSYSTGTEAFF.

This clonotype showed up many times. V is TRBV7-2 and J is TRBJ2-3; D is perhaps TRBD1 or TRBD2 (6 bases each). The CDR3 contains 11 residues. Germline values: CDR1 SGHTA, CDR2 FQGNSA. V was trimmed by 6 bases and J by 6 bases, leaving 7 bases between them. The CDR3 DNA reads as TGTGCCAGCAGAGGGGGGGATACGCAGTATTTT. Translation gives CASRGGDTQYF.

Details on this clonotype: A read error may produce the germline difference seen at one junction end. The chain links TRBV7-2 to TRBJ2-5; 14 positions agree with TRBD2. CDR1 and CDR2 (germline): SGHTA, FQGNSA. This CDR3 is 14 amino acids long. CDR3 region: CASSPTSGGEKIHF. CDR3 DNA sequence: TGTGCCAGCAGCCCGACTAGCGGGGGGGAAAAGATACACTTC.

This clonotype was observed a handful of times. The chain has TRBV5-1 and TRBJ2-5; 9 bases fit TRBD1. After removal of 4 bases from V and 2 bases from J, the junction contained 9 bases not matched to a gene. This CDR3 contains 16 residues. Germline V gives CDR1 SGHRS, CDR2 YFSETQ. The CDR3 sequence: CASSTRDRVIQETQYF. As DNA, the CDR3 is TGCGCCAGCAGCACCCGGGACAGGGTGATTCAAGAGACCCAGTACTTC.

Ten or more counts support this clonotype. This chain connects TRBV5-1 to TRBJ1-2; the D is unclear. Germline values: CDR1 SGHRS, CDR2 YFSETQ. This CDR3 has 16 residues. Trimming took 4 bases from V and 0 from J, leaving 16 bases between them. In nucleotides, the CDR3 is TGCGCCAGCAGCCCGACAAGCACCGGAGCTAACTATGGCTACACCTTC. It codes for CASSPTSTGANYGYTF.

At least ten counts were recorded for this clonotype. V and J are TRBV6-6 and TRBJ1-1; 8 bases map to TRBD1. Germline CDR1 reads MNHNY; CDR2 reads SVGAGI (reference sequence). The CDR3 runs 14 residues. J was trimmed by 8 bases and V by 0 bases; bases with no gene match: 5. The CDR3 region has the DNA TGTGCCAGCAGTTACTCTCAGGGGGCAAGCGAAGCTTTCTTT. This codes for CASSYSQGASEAFF.

V and J are TRBV11-3 and TRBJ2-4, with 9 bases matching TRBD1. This CDR3 spans 17 amino acids. Germline assignment: CDR1 SGHNT and CDR2 YENEEA. The trim removed 4 bases at V and 1 base at J, leaving 8 bases unmatched. CDR3 in amino acids: CASSSPRDRAAKNIQYF. In nucleotides, the CDR3 is TGTGCCAGCAGCTCGCCCCGGGACAGGGCGGCCAAAAACATTCAGTACTTC.

The V call is TRBV12-3 or TRBV12-4, the J call TRBJ1-1; D call uncertain. The CDR3 sequence is 14 residues long. Trimming took 8 bases from V and 0 from J, leaving 13 bases between them. The CDR3 bases are TGTGCCAGCCGCTCAGCCTTGATGAACACTGAAGCTTTCTTT. Translated, it gives CASRSALMNTEAFF.

The chain links TRBV18 to TRBJ1-5; D is uncertain. This CDR3 region has 16 residues. In germline, CDR1 is KGHSH, CDR2 LQKENI. Trimming left V 6 bases short and J 4 bases short, with 19 bases between. In DNA form, the CDR3 reads TGTGCCAGCTCGTCCGGGTACTCAGTCCGAAATCAGCCCCAGCATTTT. This translates into CASSSGYSVRNQPQHF.

The rearrangement uses TRBV5-1 and TRBJ2-5; 8 bases match TRBD1. The CDR3 has 15 residues. The trim removed 1 base at V and 4 bases at J, leaving 6 bases unmatched. The germline gives CDR1 SGHRS, CDR2 YFSETQ. DNA for the CDR3: TGCGCCAGCAGCTTGTCGGTGGGGACAGGAGAGACCCAGTACTTC. It translates to CASSLSVGTGETQYF.

This clonotype was detected many times. This chain joins TRBV7-2 and TRBJ1-6; TRBD1 aligns across 7 bases. Trimming cost V 4 bases and J 14 bases; bases outside gene matches: 8. The germline V gene encodes CDR1 SGHTA and CDR2 FQGNSA. The CDR3 contains 13 residues. CDR3 sequence: CASSSNRGLTLHF. In DNA form, the CDR3 reads TGTGCCAGCAGCTCTAACAGGGGTTTGACCCTCCACTTT.

The sample holds one count of this clonotype. The V and J genes are TRBV7-2 and TRBJ2-1; D perhaps matches TRBD2 (6 bases). Germline CDR1 reads SGHTA; CDR2 reads FQGNSA. The CDR3 totals 15 residues. V was shortened by 3 bases and J by 3 bases, with 12 bases between the two germline ends. The CDR3 loop is CASSFEAGNYNEQFF. CDR3 DNA sequence: TGTGCCAGCAGCTTTGAGGCGGGGAACTACAATGAGCAGTTCTTC.

As concerns this clonotype: The CDR3 ends on some other residue instead of the conserved phenylalanine or tryptophan, so this is likely a read error. The chain has TRBV7-8 and TRBJ2-2; D is ambiguous. The CDR3 contains 11 residues. Germline values: CDR1 SGHVS, CDR2 FQNEAQ. Between the trimmed V and J ends, which lost 6 bases and 6 bases, there was a span of 5 bases. The CDR3 region has the DNA TGTGCCAGCAGAGTCGCCGGGGAGCTGTTTGTT. Its translation: CASRVAGELFV.

The sample holds a few counts of this clonotype. The rearrangement joins TRBV6-5 to TRBJ1-5, with 10 bases lining up with TRBD1. Per germline, CDR1 MNHEY and CDR2 SVGAGI. Trimming cost V 4 bases and J 2 bases; bases outside gene matches: 5. The CDR3 length is 16 residues. The CDR3 spells CASSSSGTGGNQPQHF. DNA of the CDR3: TGTGCCAGCAGTTCCTCCGGGACAGGGGGCAATCAGCCCCAGCATTTT.

This clonotype showed up many times. The chain joins TRBV13 to TRBJ1-1; no reliable D call. Germline V gene lookup returns CDR1 PRHDT and CDR2 FYEKMQ (reference sequence). V shed 0 bases and J shed 3 bases, with 8 bases lying between them. There are 14 residues in the CDR3. As DNA, the CDR3 is TGTGCCAGCAGCTTAGGAACATCTTACACTGAAGCTTTCTTT. Translating it yields CASSLGTSYTEAFF.

This clonotype was recorded many times. The chain joins TRBV5-1 to TRBJ1-1; D is ambiguous. Germline CDR1 reads SGHRS; CDR2 reads YFSETQ. The CDR3 totals 14 residues. Trimming took off 1 base at V and 1 base at J, with 8 bases between the two ends. In DNA form, the CDR3 reads TGCGCCAGCAGCTTGCGGTCGGAGAACACTGAAGCTTTCTTT. As protein: CASSLRSENTEAFF.

This clonotype showed up many times. The chain couples TRBV20-1 to TRBJ1-3, with TRBD1 matching over 7 bases. This CDR3 has 13 amino acids. J lost 4 bases, V lost 2 bases, and 2 bases had no gene match. CDR1 DFQATT and CDR2 SNEGSKA come from the germline V gene (reference sequence). The CDR3 loop is CSARQGGGNTIYF. The CDR3 bases are TGCAGTGCTAGACAGGGGGGAGGAAACACCATATATTTT.

There are many counts of this clonotype. The chain uses TRBV28 and TRBJ1-1; 7 nucleotides match TRBD1. CDR3 size: 14 residues. Germline V gene data show CDR1 as MDHEN and CDR2 as SYDVKM. The V and J ends lost 5 bases and 1 base, in that order; junction bases with no gene match: 4. As DNA, the CDR3 is TGTGCCAGCAGTCAGGGGGTCGGGAACACTGAAGCTTTCTTT. It translates to CASSQGVGNTEAFF.

This clonotype was seen many times. This rearrangement joins TRBV7-9 to TRBJ1-2; D might be TRBD1 (5 bases). The CDR3 runs 12 residues. Germline V gene lookup returns CDR1 SEHNR and CDR2 FQNEAQ (reference sequence). Trimming shortened V by 5 bases and J by 7 bases, and 11 bases separated the two germline ends. The CDR3 reads CASSHGGGGYTF. CDR3 DNA sequence: TGTGCCAGCAGCCACGGGGGGGGTGGCTACACCTTC.

This clonotype appeared a few times. The CDR3 DNA is TGTGCCAGCAGTTATGGGCCCAACTATGGCTACACCTTC. Its translation: CASSYGPNYGYTF. This chain uses TRBV6-5 with TRBJ1-2; the D is unclear. From germline, CDR1 is MNHEY and CDR2 SVGAGI. V gave up 3 bases and J gave up 2 bases, with 7 bases separating them. CDR3 length: 13 amino acids.

This clonotype appeared many times. This chain joins TRBV20-1 and TRBJ2-5; 12 bases fit TRBD2. V lost 6 bases, J lost 4 bases, and 3 bases stayed unmatched. Germline V gene data show CDR1 as DFQATT and CDR2 as SNEGSKA (reference sequence). This CDR3 region has 13 residues. Here the CDR3 reads CSATGLAGETQYF. DNA of the CDR3: TGCAGTGCCACGGGACTAGCGGGAGAGACCCAGTACTTC.

Details on this clonotype: An end of the junction differs from the germline gene, which may be a read error. CDR3 coding DNA: TGTGCCAGCAGTGAGTGGGGTACGGTGAACACCCGGGAGCTGTTTTTT. Its translation is CASSEWGTVNTRELFF. The chain couples TRBV2 to TRBJ2-2; D is unresolved. The CDR3 has 16 residues. Germline values: CDR1 SNHLY, CDR2 FYNNEI.

This clonotype was detected many times. The gene calls are TRBV20-1 and TRBJ2-7; either TRBD1 or TRBD2 may supply D (5 bases each). The CDR3 spans 13 residues. Germline CDR1 reads DFQATT; CDR2 reads SNEGSKA (reference sequence). V was shortened by 6 bases and J by 6 bases, with 18 bases between the two germline ends. CDR3 protein: CSAKGRLAGEQYF. The CDR3 DNA reads TGCAGTGCGAAGGGACGGCTAGCCGGCGAGCAGTACTTC.

This clonotype was seen many times. The chain employs TRBV18 and TRBJ1-6; 8 bases map to TRBD1. The CDR3 has 16 residues. The V segment lost 5 bases and the J segment 6 bases; nucleotides outside the gene matches: 9. The germline gives CDR1 KGHSH, CDR2 LQKENI. CDR3 DNA: TGTGCCAGCTCATCGGCGCAGGGGGCTATTAATTCACCCCTCCACTTT. It codes for CASSSAQGAINSPLHF.

In its sample, this clonotype was seen many times. The chain has TRBV12-3 or TRBV12-4 and TRBJ2-1; no firm D call. This CDR3 is 12 amino acids long. Trimming removed 0 bases at V and 6 bases at J, with 3 bases between. CDR3 in DNA: TGTGCCAGCAGTTTAGCTCGCAATGAGCAGTTCTTC. Translating gives CASSLARNEQFF.

The V gene is TRBV3-1, the J gene TRBJ2-4, with TRBD1 as a possible D gene (5 bases). Germline CDR1 and CDR2: LGHDT and YNNKEL (reference sequence). Trimming cost V 0 bases and J 15 bases, with 12 bases left between them. The CDR3 extends over 12 amino acids. The CDR3 region has the DNA TGTGCCAGCAGCCAAGAACGCCGACAGACGTACTTC. Its protein product is CASSQERRQTYF.

This clonotype was picked up many times. J is TRBJ2-2 and V is TRBV20-1; either TRBD1 or TRBD2 may supply D (6 bases each). V lost 0 bases and J lost 13, with 18 bases in between. Per the germline V gene, CDR1 is DFQATT and CDR2 is SNEGSKA (reference sequence). The CDR3 is 14 amino acids. CDR3 sequence (DNA): TGCAGTGCTAGAGAAGGGGGGCGCGAGGGAGTGCTGTTTTTT. This encodes CSAREGGREGVLFF.